This T cell receptor beta chain appears in the sequencing data of a study of OX40 agonist ivuxolimab in advanced cancers. At the level of the study: Roughly two fifths of patients had received prior checkpoint inhibitor therapy.

This table comes from immunoSEQ multiplex PCR, and its TCRdb copy is limited to in-frame clones, with some not included. The repertoire includes around 72,000 clones, about 85% of them detected once, and more than 4% sits in the top ten. The V gene lost 2 bases and the J gene lost 2 bases, with 6 bases spanning the gap. CDR1 SGHTA and CDR2 FQGTGA come from the germline V gene. This CDR3 region has 13 residues. Study findings and constraints: Low normalized T-cell clonal expansion also characterized some of the nonresponders.

A remark on this clone: Antigen: not known.

The receptor was derived from an adult with an advanced solid tumor such as melanoma, head and neck, liver or kidney cancer. Sequenced material: CD4+ or CD8+ T cells sorted from blood, taken in a trial of the OX40 agonist ivuxolimab. This chain links TRBV7-3 with TRBJ2-5; D remains unclear. CDR3 amino acids: CASSLDNQETQYF. In DNA form, the CDR3 reads TGTGCCAGCAGCTTAGACAATCAAGAGACCCAGTACTTC.